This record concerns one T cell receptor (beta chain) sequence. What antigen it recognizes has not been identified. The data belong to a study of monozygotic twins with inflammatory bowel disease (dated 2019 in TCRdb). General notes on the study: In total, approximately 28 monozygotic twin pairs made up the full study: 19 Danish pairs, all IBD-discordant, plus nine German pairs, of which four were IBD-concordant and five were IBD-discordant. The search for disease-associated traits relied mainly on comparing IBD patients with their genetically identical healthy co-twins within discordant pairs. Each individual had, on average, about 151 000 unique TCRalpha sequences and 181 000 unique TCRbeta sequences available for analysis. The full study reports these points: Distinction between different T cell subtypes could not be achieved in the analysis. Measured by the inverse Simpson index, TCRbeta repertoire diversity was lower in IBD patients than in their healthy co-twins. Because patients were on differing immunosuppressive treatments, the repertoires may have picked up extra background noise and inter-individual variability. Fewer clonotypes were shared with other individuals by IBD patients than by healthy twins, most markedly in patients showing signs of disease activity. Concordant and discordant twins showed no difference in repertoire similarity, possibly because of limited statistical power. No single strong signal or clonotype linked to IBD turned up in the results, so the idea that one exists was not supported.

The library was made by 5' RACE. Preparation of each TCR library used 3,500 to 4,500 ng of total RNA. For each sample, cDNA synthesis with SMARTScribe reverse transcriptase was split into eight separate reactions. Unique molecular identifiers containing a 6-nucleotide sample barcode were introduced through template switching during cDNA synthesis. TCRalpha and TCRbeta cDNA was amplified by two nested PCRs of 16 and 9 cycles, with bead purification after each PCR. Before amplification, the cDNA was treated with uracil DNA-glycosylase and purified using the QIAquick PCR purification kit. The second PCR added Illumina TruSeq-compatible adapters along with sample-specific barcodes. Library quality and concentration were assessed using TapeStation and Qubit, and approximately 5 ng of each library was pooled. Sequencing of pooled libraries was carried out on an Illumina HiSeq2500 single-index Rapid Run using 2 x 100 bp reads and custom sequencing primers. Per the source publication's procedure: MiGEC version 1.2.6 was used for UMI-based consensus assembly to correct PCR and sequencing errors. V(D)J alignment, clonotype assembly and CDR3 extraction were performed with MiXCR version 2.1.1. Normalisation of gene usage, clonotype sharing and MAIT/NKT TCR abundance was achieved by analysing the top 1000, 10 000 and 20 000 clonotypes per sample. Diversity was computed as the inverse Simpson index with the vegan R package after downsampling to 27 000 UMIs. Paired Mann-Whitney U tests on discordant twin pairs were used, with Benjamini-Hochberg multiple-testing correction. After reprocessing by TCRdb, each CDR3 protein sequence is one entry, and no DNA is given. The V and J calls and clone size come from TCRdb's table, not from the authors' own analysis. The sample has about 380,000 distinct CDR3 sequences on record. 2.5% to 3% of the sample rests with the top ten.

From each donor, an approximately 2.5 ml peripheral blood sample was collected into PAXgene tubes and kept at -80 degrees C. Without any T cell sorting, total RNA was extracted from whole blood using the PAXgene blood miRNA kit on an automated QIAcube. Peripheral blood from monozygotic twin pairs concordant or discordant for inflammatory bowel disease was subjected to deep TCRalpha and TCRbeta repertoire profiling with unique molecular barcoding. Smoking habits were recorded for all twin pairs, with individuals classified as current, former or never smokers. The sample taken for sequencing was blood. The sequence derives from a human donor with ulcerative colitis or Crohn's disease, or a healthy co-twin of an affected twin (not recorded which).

The CDR3 region reads CSVEVGTGELFF. The rearrangement joined TRBV29-1 to TRBJ2-2. Taken from cysteine to phenylalanine, the CDR3 has 12 residues. The protein alone is recorded here. As encoded in the germline V gene, CDR1 is SQVTM while CDR2 is ANQGSEA.